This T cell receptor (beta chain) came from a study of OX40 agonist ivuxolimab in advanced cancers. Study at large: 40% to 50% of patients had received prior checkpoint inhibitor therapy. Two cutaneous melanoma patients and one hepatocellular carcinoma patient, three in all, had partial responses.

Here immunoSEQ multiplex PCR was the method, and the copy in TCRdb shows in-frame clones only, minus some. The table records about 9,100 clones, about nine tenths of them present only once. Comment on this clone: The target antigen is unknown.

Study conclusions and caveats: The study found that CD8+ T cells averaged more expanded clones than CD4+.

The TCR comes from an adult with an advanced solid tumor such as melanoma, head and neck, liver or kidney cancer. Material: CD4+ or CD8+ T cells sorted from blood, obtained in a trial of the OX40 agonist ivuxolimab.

The chain's CDR3 is CATSWGANPTGELFF. The CDR3 region has the DNA TGTGCCACCTCCTGGGGGGCAAATCCCACCGGGGAGCTGTTTTTT. This sequence joins TRBV27 and TRBJ2-2, with D perhaps assigned TRBD1 or TRBD2 (6 bases each). CDR1 and CDR2 (germline): MNHEY, SMNVEV (reference sequence). The V end was cut by 10 bases, the J end by 4 bases, with 19 bases between. The length of the CDR3 is 15 residues.